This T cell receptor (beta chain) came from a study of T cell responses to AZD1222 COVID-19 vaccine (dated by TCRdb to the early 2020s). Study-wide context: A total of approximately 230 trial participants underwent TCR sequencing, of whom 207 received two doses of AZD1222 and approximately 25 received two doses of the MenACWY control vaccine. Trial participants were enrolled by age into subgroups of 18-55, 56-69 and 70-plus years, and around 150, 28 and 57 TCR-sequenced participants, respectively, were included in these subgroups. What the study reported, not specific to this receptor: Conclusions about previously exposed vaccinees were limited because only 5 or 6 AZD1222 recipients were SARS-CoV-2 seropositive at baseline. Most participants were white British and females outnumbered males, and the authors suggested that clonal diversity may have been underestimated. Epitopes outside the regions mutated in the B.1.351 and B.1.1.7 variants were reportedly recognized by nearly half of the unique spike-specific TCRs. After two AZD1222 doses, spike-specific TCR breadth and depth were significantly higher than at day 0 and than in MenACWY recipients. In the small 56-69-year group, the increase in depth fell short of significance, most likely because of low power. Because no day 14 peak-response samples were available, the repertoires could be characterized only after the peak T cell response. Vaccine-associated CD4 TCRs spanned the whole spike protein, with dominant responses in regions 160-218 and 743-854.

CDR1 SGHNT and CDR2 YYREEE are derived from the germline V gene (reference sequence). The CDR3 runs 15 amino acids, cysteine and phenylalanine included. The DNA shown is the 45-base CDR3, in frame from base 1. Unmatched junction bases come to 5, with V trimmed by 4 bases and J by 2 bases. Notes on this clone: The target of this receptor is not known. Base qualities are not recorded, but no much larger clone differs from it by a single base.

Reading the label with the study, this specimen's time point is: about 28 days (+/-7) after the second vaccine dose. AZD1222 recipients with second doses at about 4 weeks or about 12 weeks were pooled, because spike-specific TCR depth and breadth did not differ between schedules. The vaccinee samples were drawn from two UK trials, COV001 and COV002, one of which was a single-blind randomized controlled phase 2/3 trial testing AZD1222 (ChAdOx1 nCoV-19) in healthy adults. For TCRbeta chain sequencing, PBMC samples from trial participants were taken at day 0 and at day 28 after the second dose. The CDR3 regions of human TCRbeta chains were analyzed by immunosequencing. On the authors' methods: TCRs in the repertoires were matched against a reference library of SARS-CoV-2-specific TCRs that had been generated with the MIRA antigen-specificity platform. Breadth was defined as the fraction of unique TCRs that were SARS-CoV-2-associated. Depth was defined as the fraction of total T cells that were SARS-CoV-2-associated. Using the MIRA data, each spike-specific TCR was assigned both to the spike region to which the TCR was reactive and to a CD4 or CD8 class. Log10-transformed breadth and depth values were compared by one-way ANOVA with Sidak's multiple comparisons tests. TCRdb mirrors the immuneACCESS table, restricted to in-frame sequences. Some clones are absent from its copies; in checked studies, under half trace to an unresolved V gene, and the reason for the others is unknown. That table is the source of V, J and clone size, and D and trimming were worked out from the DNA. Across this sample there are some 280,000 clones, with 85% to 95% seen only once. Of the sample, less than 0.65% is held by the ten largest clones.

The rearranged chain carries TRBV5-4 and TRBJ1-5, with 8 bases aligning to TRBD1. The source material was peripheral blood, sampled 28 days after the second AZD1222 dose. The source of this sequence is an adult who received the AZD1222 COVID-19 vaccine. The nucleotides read TGTGCCAGCAGCACCCAGGGGGCGGGCAATCAGCCCCAGCATTTT. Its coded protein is CASSTQGAGNQPQHF.